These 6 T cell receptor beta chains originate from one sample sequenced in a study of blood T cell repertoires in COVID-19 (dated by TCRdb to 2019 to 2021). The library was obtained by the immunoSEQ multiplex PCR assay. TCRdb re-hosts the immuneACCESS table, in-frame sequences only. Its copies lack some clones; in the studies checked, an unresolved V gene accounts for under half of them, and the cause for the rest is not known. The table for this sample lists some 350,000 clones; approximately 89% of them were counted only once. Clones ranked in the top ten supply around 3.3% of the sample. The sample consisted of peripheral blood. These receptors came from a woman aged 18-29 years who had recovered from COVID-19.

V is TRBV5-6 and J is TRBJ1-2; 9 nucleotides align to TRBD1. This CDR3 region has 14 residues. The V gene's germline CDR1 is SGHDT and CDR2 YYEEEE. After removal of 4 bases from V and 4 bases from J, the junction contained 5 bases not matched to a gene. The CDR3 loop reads CASSPGQGSYGYTF. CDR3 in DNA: TGTGCCAGCAGCCCCGGACAGGGGAGCTATGGCTACACCTTC.

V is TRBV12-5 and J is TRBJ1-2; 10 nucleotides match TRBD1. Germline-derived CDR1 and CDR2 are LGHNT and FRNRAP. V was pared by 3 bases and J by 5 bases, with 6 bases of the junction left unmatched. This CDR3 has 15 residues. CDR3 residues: CASGFRDRGPYGYTF. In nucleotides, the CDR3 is TGTGCTAGTGGTTTCCGGGACAGGGGACCTTATGGCTACACCTTC.

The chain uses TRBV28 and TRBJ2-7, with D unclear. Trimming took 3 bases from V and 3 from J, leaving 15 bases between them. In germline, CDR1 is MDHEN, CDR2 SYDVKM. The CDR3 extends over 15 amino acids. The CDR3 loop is CASSFVLAARYEQYV. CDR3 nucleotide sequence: TGTGCCAGCAGTTTCGTTCTGGCGGCCCGCTACGAGCAGTACGTC.

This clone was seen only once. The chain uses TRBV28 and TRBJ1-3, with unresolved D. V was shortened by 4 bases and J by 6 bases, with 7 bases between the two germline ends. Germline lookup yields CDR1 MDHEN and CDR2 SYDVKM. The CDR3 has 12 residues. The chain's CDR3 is CASSYSSNTIYF. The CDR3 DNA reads TGTGCCAGCAGTTATTCGTCAAACACCATATATTTT.

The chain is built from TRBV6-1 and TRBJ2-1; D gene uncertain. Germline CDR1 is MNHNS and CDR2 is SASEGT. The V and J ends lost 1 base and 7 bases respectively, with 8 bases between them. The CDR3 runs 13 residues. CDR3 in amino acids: CASSEGLLNEQFF. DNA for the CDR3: TGTGCCAGCAGTGAAGGCCTGCTAAATGAGCAGTTCTTC.

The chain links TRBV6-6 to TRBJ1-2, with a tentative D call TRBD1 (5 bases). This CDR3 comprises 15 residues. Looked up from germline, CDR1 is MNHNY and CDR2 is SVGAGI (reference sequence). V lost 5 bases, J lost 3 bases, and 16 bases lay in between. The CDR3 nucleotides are TGTGCCAGCAGTGGGGACTTCCAATGGGACTATGGCTACACCTTC. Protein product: CASSGDFQWDYGYTF.